The T cell receptor beta chain described here comes from a study of T cells in localized non-small cell lung cancer. V lost 6 bases and J lost 4; bases outside the gene matches: 4. CDR3 length equals 13 residues. The V gene's germline CDR1 is SNHLY and CDR2 FYNNEI. On this clone: Its antigen is currently unknown.

Clones were sequenced by immunoSEQ multiplex PCR, and TCRdb holds only the in-frame ones, with some missing. The data contain around 130,000 clones, around 89% of them singletons. Study-wide findings and caveats: Appearing in adjacent lung were a median about 57 of the top 100 tumor clones. Because researchers sequenced only one region of the tumor, heterogeneity is still possible. A denser population of T cells in blood accompanied longer overall survival. Exceeding tumor, uninvolved adjacent lung had the highest T cell clonality.

The sequencing here drew on peripheral blood, taken before any cancer treatment. The receptor comes from an older female donor with stage I lung adenocarcinoma. V gene TRBV2 combines with J gene TRBJ2-3; 7 bases map to TRBD1. CDR3 residues: CASSRDSPDTQYF. The CDR3, as DNA: TGTGCCAGCAGCCGGGACAGTCCAGATACGCAGTATTTT.